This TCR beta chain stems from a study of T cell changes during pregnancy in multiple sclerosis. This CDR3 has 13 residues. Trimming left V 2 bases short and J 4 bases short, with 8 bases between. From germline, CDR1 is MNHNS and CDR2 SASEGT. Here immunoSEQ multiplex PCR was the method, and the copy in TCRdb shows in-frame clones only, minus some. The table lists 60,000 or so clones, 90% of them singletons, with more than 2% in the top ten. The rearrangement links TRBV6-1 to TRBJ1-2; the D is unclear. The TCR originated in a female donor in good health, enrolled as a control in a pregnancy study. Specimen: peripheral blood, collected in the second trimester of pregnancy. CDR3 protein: CASSESGSYGYTF. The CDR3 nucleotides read TGTGCCAGCAGTGAAAGTGGCTCCTATGGCTACACCTTC.